This TCR beta chain emerged from a study of blood T cell repertoires in COVID-19. For the study at large: The samples span acute and convalescent COVID-19 from the United States, Italy and Spain. Sample material is recorded as cDNA or gDNA derived from T cells, B-cell-depleted T cells, or PBMCs.

Original processing methods: Reference gene primers were amplified, and this amplification served to estimate nucleated cell counts. Measured with immunoSEQ multiplex PCR; TCRdb has only the in-frame clones, and not every one. That table gives V, J and clone size, and the DNA gave D and trimming. The table includes 95,000 to 110,000 clones, about 85% detected once. The CDR3 is 14 amino acids. Germline-derived CDR1 and CDR2 are LGHNA and YSLEER. With 4 bases clipped from V and 8 bases from J, the junction kept 8 bases outside the gene matches. The sample was peripheral blood. This chain connects TRBV4-3 to TRBJ2-1; 7 bases agree with TRBD2. The clonotype originates from a man in his fifties or sixties in a cohort sampled during active COVID-19. DNA for the CDR3: TGCGCCAGCAGCCGGCAGCGGGGTAGCGATGAGCAGTTCTTC. Protein product: CASSRQRGSDEQFF.